This section outlines one T cell receptor (beta chain) sequence together with its context. Antigen specificity is unknown. TCRdb re-called the 5' RACE reads through MiXCR, storing one row per CDR3 protein. The sample records around 490,000 distinct CDR3 sequences, 15% being singletons. The data were obtained in a study of identical twins. Whole-study findings and limits: Clonotypes of the beta chain that were abundant in cord blood carried fewer insertions (memory repertoires showed none).

CDR1 SGHTA and CDR2 FQGNSA come from the germline V gene. Between the trimmed V and J ends, which lost 1 base and 4 bases, there was a span of 14 bases. The CDR3 is 16 amino acids. These data also formed part of another study, on yellow fever vaccine responses in identical twins.

This TCR was recovered from a woman in her late teens or twenties in good health. The gene calls are TRBV7-2 and TRBJ2-1, with D maybe TRBD2 (6 bases). The sequencing input was CD4+ T cells sorted from blood. CDR3 sequence (DNA): TGTGCCAGCAGCTTAGATTCGGGGGTTCCTTACAATGAGCAGTTCTTC. This encodes CASSLDSGVPYNEQFF.